This TCR beta chain was retrieved from a study of blood T cell repertoires in COVID-19. Source study methods: Estimated nucleated cell counts came from reference gene primer amplification. The table came from immunoSEQ multiplex PCR; TCRdb's copy has only in-frame clones and leaves some out. That table is the source of V, J and clone size, and D and trimming were worked out from the DNA. The sample lists 130,000 to 150,000 clones, roughly 84% occurring once. The sequence was collected from a man aged 55 to 70 with active or convalescent COVID-19. The sequencing sample was made of peripheral blood.

This CDR3 reads CASSSPPGLLQETQYF. CDR3 sequence (DNA): TGTGCCAGCAGCTCGCCTCCGGGACTACTGCAAGAGACCCAGTACTTC. V usage is TRBV7-9 and J usage is TRBJ2-5; 7 bases agree with TRBD2. The CDR3 extends over 16 amino acids. V lost 4 bases to trimming and J lost 2 bases; unmatched junction nucleotides: 10. Germline values: CDR1 SEHNR, CDR2 FQNEAQ (reference sequence).